The next 21 T cell receptor beta chains were all read from a single sample in a study of neurological immune-mediated disorders (dated by TCRdb to about 2019). The protocol used for the library was 5' RACE. Reads for this sample came from an Illumina HiSeq 2500. The public reads were run again by TCRdb, first through fastp at Q25 and then through MiXCR, and only productive beta chains were kept. Every CDR3 protein is listed once, alongside the most common genes and DNA of its rows. Counted in this sample were tens of thousands of distinct CDR3 sequences; approximately 4.4% of them appeared once. The ten largest account for 9% of the sample. Source material: CD4+ T cells from blood. All receptors derive from a man aged 18 to 35 in good health.

This clonotype was recorded many times. The chain links TRBV15 to TRBJ1-4; tentatively, D is TRBD1 (6 bases). The CDR3 length is 15 residues. Germline lookup yields CDR1 LNHNV and CDR2 YYDKDF (reference sequence). V was pared by 8 bases and J by 8 bases, with 21 bases between. The DNA of the CDR3 is TGTGCCACCTACGAGTTAGGGGGGGCCGGCGAAAAACTGTTTTTT. Translated, it gives CATYELGGAGEKLFF.

As concerns this clonotype: An end of the junction does not agree with germline; a read error may underlie this. This chain connects TRBV7-9 to TRBJ1-1; D gene uncertain. Germline CDR1 and CDR2: SEHNR and FQNEAQ (reference sequence). This CDR3 is built from 13 residues. In DNA, the CDR3 is TGTGCCAGCAGATGGAGCGGAAACACCGAAGCTTTCTTT. It is translated as CASRWSGNTEAFF.

This clonotype was found many times. The chain has TRBV5-5 and TRBJ1-5; D gene uncertain. V dropped 4 bases and J dropped 6 bases, with 20 bases sitting between them. The CDR3 is made up of 16 amino acids. Germline lookup yields CDR1 SGHKS and CDR2 YYEKEE (reference sequence). The CDR3 nucleotides read TGTGCCAGCAGCGCGAAGAGTCAGTGGGAGGGTCAGCCCCAGCATTTT. Translated: CASSAKSQWEGQPQHF.

This clonotype was found many times. The rearrangement joins TRBV5-1 to TRBJ1-2; D is possibly TRBD1 (6 bases). Trimming pared 2 bases from V and 6 bases from J, leaving 17 bases between. The CDR3 sequence is 15 residues long. CDR1 is SGHRS, CDR2 YFSETQ, per germline. The CDR3 reads CASSFLAGTTDGYTF. Here the CDR3 DNA reads TGCGCCAGCAGCTTCTTAGCTGGGACAACCGATGGCTACACCTTC.

There are many counts of this clonotype. The CDR3 is CSVERYDGYTF. The CDR3 DNA reads TGCAGCGTTGAAAGATATGATGGCTACACCTTC. The rearrangement links TRBV29-1 to TRBJ1-2, with D unresolved. Trimming pared 2 bases from V and 6 bases from J, leaving 7 bases between. This CDR3 has 11 amino acids. The germline gives CDR1 SQVTM, CDR2 ANQGSEA. Full variable domain (rest looked up from reference TRBV29-1 and TRBJ1-2): SAVISQKPSRDICQRGTSLTIQCQVDSQVTMMFWYRQQPGQSLTLIATANQGSEATYESGFVIDKFPISRPNLTFSTLTVSNMSPEDSSIYLCSVERYDGYTFGSGTRLTVV.

The table lists this clonotype with many counts. J is TRBJ2-5 and V is TRBV4-2, with a weak D call TRBD2 (7 bases). The CDR3 consists of 13 residues. CDR1 LGHNA and CDR2 YNFKEQ come from the germline V gene. Deletions cut 5 bases from V and 5 bases from J, with 12 bases between. The CDR3 sequence is CASSGGAPETQYF. CDR3 nucleotide sequence: TGTGCCAGCAGCGGGGGGGCCCCGGAGACCCAGTACTTC.

This clonotype was found many times. J is TRBJ2-7 and V is TRBV20-1; TRBD2 might be the D (6 bases). V lost 0 bases to trimming and J lost 5 bases, with 20 bases between them. This CDR3 spans 16 amino acids. Germline V gene data show CDR1 as DFQATT and CDR2 as SNEGSKA (reference sequence). In DNA, the CDR3 is TGCAGTGCTAGAGATCGCACGGGAGTCCTAACCCACGAGCAGTACTTC. It specifies CSARDRTGVLTHEQYF.

This clonotype was seen at least ten times. The chain links TRBV9 to TRBJ2-7; D is perhaps TRBD1 (5 bases). Germline CDR1 is SGDLS and CDR2 is YYNGEE. The ends were cut back, 4 bases at V and 6 bases at J, with 17 bases in the middle. This CDR3 has 14 residues. CDR3 sequence: CASSPQGLAREQYF. CDR3 bases: TGTGCCAGCAGCCCGCAGGGTTTGGCGCGCGAGCAGTACTTC.

The V gene is TRBV7-3, the J gene TRBJ1-1; the D is unclear. This CDR3 is 13 amino acids long. The germline gives CDR1 SGHTA, CDR2 FQGTGA. V lost 2 bases to trimming and J lost 1 base, with 5 bases between them. As DNA, the CDR3 is TGTGCCAGCAGCTTACAAGCGAACACTGAAGCTTTCTTT. Its translation is CASSLQANTEAFF.

This clonotype has a count of ten or more. CDR3 residues: CASSFRDRGYDTQYF. CDR3 bases: TGCGCCAGCAGCTTCCGGGACAGGGGTTATGATACGCAGTATTTT. This sequence joins TRBV5-1 and TRBJ2-3, with 10 bases identical to TRBD1. V lost 2 bases, J lost 6 bases, and 6 bases stayed unmatched. The CDR3 spans 15 residues. The germline V gene has CDR1 SGHRS and CDR2 YFSETQ.

This clonotype was counted many times. The CDR3 reads CASSQDRGLAGNDTQYF. The CDR3 nucleotides are TGTGCCAGCAGCCAAGATCGAGGACTAGCGGGGAACGATACGCAGTATTTT. The rearrangement links TRBV4-2 to TRBJ2-3; 12 bases match TRBD2. Germline V lookup: CDR1 LGHNA, CDR2 YNFKEQ. This CDR3 is 17 amino acids long. The junction had 7 bases not matched to a gene; V was cut back by 0 bases and J by 6 bases.

This clonotype was detected ten times or more. V usage is TRBV3-1 and J usage is TRBJ2-7, with 10 bases fitting TRBD1. J gave up 3 bases and V 2 bases, and 7 bases lay outside the gene matches. Germline CDR1 reads LGHDT; CDR2 reads YNNKEL (reference sequence). This CDR3 region has 16 residues. The CDR3 DNA reads as TGTGCCAGCAGCCAACCGGGACAGGGGACGCACTACGAGCAGTACTTC. Its protein is CASSQPGQGTHYEQYF.

This clonotype was seen repeatedly, ten times or more. This rearrangement joins TRBV20-1 to TRBJ2-3, with a tentative D call TRBD1 (5 bases). The CDR3 totals 13 residues. Germline assignment: CDR1 DFQATT and CDR2 SNEGSKA (reference sequence). V lost 6 bases and J lost 3, with 13 bases in between. In DNA, the CDR3 is TGCAGTGCGCCGATTCCAGGGACAGATACGCAGTATTTT. Its protein product is CSAPIPGTDTQYF.

The table lists this clonotype with many counts. The genes are TRBV11-2 and TRBJ1-1; D gene unclear. This CDR3 is built from 12 residues. The V end lost 5 bases, the J end lost 8 bases, and 12 bases lay between the germline ends. Germline CDR1 and CDR2: SGHAT and FQNNGV. As DNA, the CDR3 is TGTGCCAGCAGCGGTAGGTCGGTAGAAGCTTTCTTT. This gives the protein CASSGRSVEAFF.

This clonotype was detected ten times or more. V gene TRBV19 combines with J gene TRBJ1-5, with 7 bases matching TRBD1. CDR1 LNHDA and CDR2 SQIVND come from the germline V gene (reference sequence). The V and J ends lost 7 bases and 7 bases, in that order; junction bases with no gene match: 10. This CDR3 spans 14 amino acids. Written as DNA, the CDR3 is TGTGCCAGTACCAACGACAGGGAACACCAGCCCCAGCATTTT. Its protein is CASTNDREHQPQHF. The whole variable domain, remainder taken from reference TRBV19 and TRBJ1-5, is DGGITQSPKYLFRKEGQNVTLSCEQNLNHDAMYWYRQDPGQGLRLIYYSQIVNDFQKGDIAEGYSVSREKKESFPLTVTSAQKNPTAFYLCASTNDREHQPQHFGDGTRLSIL.

This clonotype was picked up many times. The chain couples TRBV20-1 to TRBJ1-5; possibly TRBD1 for D (6 bases). The CDR3 consists of 13 residues. Trimming pared 4 bases from V and 5 bases from J, leaving 12 bases between. The germline CDR1 and CDR2 sequences are DFQATT and SNEGSKA (reference sequence). For the CDR3, the DNA is TGCAGTGCTACACAGGGTGTGGATCAGCCCCAGCATTTT. Amino acids: CSATQGVDQPQHF.

This clonotype was detected ten times or more. The gene calls are TRBV20-1 and TRBJ2-7; D gene unclear. Germline V lookup: CDR1 DFQATT, CDR2 SNEGSKA (reference sequence). Trimming left V 4 bases short and J 2 bases short, with 12 bases between. There are 13 residues in the CDR3. The CDR3 here is CSATYRATYEQYF. The DNA of the CDR3 is TGCAGTGCTACCTACCGGGCCACCTACGAGCAGTACTTC.

The sample holds many counts of this clonotype. The rearrangement joins TRBV4-3 to TRBJ1-4, with TRBD1 as a possible D gene (5 bases). CDR3 length: 16 residues. Trimming pared 4 bases from V and 8 bases from J, leaving 20 bases between. The germline V gene encodes CDR1 LGHNA and CDR2 YSLEER. CDR3 residues: CASSRRSPSGLEKLFF. The CDR3, as DNA: TGCGCCAGCAGCCGAAGGAGTCCCTCGGGGCTCGAAAAACTGTTTTTT.

This clonotype was seen at least ten times. The rearrangement uses TRBV29-1 and TRBJ2-7; 7 positions agree with TRBD1. V was pared by 5 bases and J by 3 bases, with 10 bases of the junction left unmatched. The CDR3 totals 14 residues. Per germline, CDR1 SQVTM and CDR2 ANQGSEA. CDR3 sequence reads: CSVYVRGSDYEQYF. CDR3 coding DNA: TGCAGCGTTTACGTCAGGGGGTCGGACTACGAGCAGTACTTC.

This clonotype is medium-sized. The chain links TRBV2 to TRBJ2-3, with TRBD1 matching 8 bases. The germline gives CDR1 SNHLY, CDR2 FYNNEI. Trimming at V came to 5 bases and at J to 6 bases, leaving 7 bases not matched to a gene. The CDR3 runs to 14 residues. DNA of the CDR3: TGTGCCAGCAGTCGGGACAGGTCGGGGGATACGCAGTATTTT. It encodes CASSRDRSGDTQYF.

In its sample, this clonotype was seen many times. The chain combines TRBV4-1 with TRBJ1-2; D is undetermined. This CDR3 spans 14 amino acids. V lost 0 bases, J lost 4 bases, and 9 bases lay in between. Per germline, CDR1 MGHRA and CDR2 YSYEKL. CDR3 amino acids: CASSQETGPYGYTF. DNA of the CDR3: TGCGCCAGCAGCCAAGAAACCGGGCCCTATGGCTACACCTTC.